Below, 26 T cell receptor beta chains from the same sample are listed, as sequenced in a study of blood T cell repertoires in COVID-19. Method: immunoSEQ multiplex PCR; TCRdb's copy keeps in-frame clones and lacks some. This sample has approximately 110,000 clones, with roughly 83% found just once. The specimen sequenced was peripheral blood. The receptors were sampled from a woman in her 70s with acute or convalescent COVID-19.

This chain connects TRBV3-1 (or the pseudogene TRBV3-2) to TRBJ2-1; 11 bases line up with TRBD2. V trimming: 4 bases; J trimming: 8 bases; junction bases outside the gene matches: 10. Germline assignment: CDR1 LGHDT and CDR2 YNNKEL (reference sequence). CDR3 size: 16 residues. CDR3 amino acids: CASSPTLSGGAYEQFF. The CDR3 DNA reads TGTGCCAGCAGCCCCACCCTTAGCGGGGGGGCTTATGAGCAGTTCTTC.

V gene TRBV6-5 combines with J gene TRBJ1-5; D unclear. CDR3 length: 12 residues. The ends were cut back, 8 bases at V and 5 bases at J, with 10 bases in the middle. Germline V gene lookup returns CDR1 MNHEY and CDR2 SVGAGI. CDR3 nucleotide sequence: TGTGCCAGCGCGAGGCCCGATCAGCCCCAGCATTTT. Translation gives CASARPDQPQHF.

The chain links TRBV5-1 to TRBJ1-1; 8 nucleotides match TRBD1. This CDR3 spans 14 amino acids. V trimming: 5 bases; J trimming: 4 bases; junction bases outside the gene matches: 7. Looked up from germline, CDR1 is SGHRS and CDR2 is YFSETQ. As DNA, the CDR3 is TGCGCCAGCAGTAATCCAGGGGGCGTCACTGAAGCTTTCTTT. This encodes CASSNPGGVTEAFF. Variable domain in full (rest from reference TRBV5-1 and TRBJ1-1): KAGVTQTPRYLIKTRGQQVTLSCSPISGHRSVSWYQQTPGQGLQFLFEYFSETQRNKGNFPGRFSGRQFSNSRSEMNVSTLELGDSALYLCASSNPGGVTEAFFGQGTRLTVV.

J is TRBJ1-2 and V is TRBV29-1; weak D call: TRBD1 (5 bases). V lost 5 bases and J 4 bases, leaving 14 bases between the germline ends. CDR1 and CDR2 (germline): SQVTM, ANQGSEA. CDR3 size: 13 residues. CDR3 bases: TGCAGCGTTTCCCAAGGGGCAGGCTATGGCTACACCTTC. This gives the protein CSVSQGAGYGYTF.

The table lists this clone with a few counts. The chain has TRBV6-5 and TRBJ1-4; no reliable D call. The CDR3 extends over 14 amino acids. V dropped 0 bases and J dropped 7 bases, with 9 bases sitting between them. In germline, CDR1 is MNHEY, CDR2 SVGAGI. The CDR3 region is CASSYSLQAEKLFF. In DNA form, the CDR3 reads TGTGCCAGCAGTTACTCGCTTCAGGCTGAAAAACTGTTTTTT.

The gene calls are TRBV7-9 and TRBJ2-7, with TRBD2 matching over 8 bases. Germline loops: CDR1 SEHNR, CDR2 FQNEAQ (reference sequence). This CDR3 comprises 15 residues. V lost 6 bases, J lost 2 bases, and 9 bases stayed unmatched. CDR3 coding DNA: TGTGCCAGCAGTCGCCCTCAAGCGGGGGCCTACGAGCAGTACTTC. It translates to CASSRPQAGAYEQYF.

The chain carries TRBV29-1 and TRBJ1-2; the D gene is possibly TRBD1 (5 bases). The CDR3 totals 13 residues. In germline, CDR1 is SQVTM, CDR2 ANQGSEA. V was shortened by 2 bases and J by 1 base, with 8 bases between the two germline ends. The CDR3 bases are TGCAGCGTTGAAAGCAGGGATAACTATGGCTACACCTTC. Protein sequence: CSVESRDNYGYTF.

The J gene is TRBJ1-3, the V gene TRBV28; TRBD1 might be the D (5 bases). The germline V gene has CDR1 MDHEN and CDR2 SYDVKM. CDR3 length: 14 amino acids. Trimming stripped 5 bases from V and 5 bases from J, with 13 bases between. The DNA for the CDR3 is TGTGCCAGCAGTGAATCAGGGCCTCGAAACACCATATATTTT. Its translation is CASSESGPRNTIYF.

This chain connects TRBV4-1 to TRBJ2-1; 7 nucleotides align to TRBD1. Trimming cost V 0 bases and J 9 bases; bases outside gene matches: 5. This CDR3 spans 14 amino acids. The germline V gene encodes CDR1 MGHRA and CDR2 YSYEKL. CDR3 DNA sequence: TGCGCCAGCAGCCAAGAAACAGGGGTGATTGAGCAGTTCTTC. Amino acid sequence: CASSQETGVIEQFF.

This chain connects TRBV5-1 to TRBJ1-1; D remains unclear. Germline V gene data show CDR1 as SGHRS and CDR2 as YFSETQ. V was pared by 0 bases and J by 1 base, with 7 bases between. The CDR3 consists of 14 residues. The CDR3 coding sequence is TGCGCCAGCAGCTTGGAAAGCTCGAACACTGAAGCTTTCTTT. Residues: CASSLESSNTEAFF.

The CDR3 region is CASSIEGPGELFF. In DNA form, the CDR3 reads TGTGCCAGTAGTATCGAGGGCCCCGGGGAGCTGTTTTTT. The chain recombines TRBV19 with TRBJ2-2; tentative D call: TRBD2 (5 bases). The length of the CDR3 is 13 residues. The germline V gene has CDR1 LNHDA and CDR2 SQIVND (reference sequence). Trimming took 3 bases from V and 6 from J, leaving 8 bases between them.

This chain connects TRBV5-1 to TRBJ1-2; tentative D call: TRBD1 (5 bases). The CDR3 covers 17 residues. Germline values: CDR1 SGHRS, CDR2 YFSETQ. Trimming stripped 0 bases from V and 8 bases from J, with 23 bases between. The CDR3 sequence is CASSLDGTQPSLGGYTF. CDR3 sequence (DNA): TGCGCCAGCAGCTTGGATGGGACTCAGCCCTCCCTGGGGGGCTACACCTTC.

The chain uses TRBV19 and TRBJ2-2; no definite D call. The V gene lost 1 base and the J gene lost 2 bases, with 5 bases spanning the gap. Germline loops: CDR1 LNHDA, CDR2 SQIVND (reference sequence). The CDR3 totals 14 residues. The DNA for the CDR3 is TGTGCCAGTAGTATAGGCCTAAACACCGGGGAGCTGTTTTTT. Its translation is CASSIGLNTGELFF.

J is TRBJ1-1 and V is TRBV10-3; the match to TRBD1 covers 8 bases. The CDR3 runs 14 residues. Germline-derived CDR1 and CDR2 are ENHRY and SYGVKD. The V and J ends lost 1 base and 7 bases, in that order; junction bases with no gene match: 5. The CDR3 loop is CAISEWGTGGEAFF. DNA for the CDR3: TGTGCCATCAGTGAGTGGGGAACAGGGGGTGAAGCTTTCTTT.

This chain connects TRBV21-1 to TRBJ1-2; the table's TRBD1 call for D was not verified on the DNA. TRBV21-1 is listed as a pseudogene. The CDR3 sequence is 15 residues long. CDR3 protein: CASPGRTGLDYGYTF. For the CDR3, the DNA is TGTGCCAGCCCCGGGCGGACAGGCCTAGACTATGGCTACACCTTC.

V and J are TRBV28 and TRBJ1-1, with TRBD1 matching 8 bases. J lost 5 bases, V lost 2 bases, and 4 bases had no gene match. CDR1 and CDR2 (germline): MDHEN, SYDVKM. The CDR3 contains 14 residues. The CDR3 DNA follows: TGTGCCAGCAGTTTAACAGGGGGTCGGACTGAAGCTTTCTTT. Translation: CASSLTGGRTEAFF. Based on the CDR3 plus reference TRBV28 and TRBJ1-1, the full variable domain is DVKVTQSSRYLVKRTGEKVFLECVQDMDHENMFWYRQDPGLGLRLIYFSYDVKMKEKGDIPEGYSVSREKKERFSLILESASTNQTSMYLCASSLTGGRTEAFFGQGTRLTVV.

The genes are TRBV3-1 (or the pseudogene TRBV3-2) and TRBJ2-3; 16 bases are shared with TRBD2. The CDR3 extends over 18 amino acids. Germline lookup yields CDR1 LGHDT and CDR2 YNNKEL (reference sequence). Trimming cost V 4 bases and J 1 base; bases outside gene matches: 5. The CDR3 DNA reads TGTGCCAGCAGCCGGAGGGGACTAGCGGGGGGGCGCACAGATACGCAGTATTTT. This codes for CASSRRGLAGGRTDTQYF.

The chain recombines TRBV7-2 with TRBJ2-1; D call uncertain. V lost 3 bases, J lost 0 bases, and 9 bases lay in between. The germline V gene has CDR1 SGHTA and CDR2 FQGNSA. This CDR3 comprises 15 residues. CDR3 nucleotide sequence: TGTGCCAGCAGCTTTGGCTTTCGCTCCTACAATGAGCAGTTCTTC. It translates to CASSFGFRSYNEQFF.

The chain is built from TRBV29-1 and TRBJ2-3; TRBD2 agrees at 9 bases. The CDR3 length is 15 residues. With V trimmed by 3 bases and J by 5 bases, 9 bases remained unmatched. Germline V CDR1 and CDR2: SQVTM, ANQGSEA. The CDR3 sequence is CSVDLAGLGGDTQYF. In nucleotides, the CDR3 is TGCAGCGTTGACCTAGCGGGGTTGGGAGGAGATACGCAGTATTTT.

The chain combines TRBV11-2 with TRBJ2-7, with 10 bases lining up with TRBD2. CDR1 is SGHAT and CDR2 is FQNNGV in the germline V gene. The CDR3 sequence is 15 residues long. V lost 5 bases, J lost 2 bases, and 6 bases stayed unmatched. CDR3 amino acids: CASSGASGRTYEQYF. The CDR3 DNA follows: TGTGCCAGCAGCGGTGCTAGCGGGAGAACCTACGAGCAGTACTTC.

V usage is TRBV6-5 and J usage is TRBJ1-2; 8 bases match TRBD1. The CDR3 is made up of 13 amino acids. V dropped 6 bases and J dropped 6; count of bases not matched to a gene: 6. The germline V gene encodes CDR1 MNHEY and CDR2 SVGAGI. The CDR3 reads CASRPQGVDGYTF. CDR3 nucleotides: TGTGCCAGCAGGCCACAGGGGGTGGATGGCTACACCTTC.

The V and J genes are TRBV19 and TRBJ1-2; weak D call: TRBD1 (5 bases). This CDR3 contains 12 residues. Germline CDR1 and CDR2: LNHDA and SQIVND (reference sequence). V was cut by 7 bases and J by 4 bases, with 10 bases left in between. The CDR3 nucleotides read TGTGCCAGTAAGGGGAACCTCTATGGCTACACCTTC. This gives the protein CASKGNLYGYTF.

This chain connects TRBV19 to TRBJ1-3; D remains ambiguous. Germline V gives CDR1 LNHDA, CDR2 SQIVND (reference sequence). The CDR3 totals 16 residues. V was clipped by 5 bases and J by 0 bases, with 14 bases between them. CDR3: CASSPNEPSSGNTIYF. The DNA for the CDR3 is TGTGCCAGTAGTCCGAACGAACCCAGCTCTGGAAACACCATATATTTT.

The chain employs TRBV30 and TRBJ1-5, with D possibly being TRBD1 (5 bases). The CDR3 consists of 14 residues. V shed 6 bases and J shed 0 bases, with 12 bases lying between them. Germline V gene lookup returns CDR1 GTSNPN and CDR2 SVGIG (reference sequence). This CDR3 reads CACVTGNSNQPQHF. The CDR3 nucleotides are TGTGCCTGCGTAACAGGAAATAGCAATCAGCCCCAGCATTTT.

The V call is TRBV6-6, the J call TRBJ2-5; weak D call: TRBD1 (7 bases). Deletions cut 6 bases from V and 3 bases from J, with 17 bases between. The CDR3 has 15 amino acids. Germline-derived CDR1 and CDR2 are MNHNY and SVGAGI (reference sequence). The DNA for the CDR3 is TGTGCCAGCAGCACAGGGGAAACGGGGGAAGAGACCCAGTACTTC. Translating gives CASSTGETGEETQYF.

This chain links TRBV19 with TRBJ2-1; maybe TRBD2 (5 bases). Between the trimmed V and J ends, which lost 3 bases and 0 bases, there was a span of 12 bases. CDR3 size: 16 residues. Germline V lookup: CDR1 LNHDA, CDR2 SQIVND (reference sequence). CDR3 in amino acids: CASSILTGSSYNEQFF. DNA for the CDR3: TGTGCCAGTAGTATTCTGACGGGGAGCTCCTACAATGAGCAGTTCTTC.